Below are 25 T cell receptor beta chains sequenced from a single sample in a study of cytomegalovirus exposure and HLA in healthy donors. Assay used: immunoSEQ multiplex PCR; TCRdb lists only in-frame clones, some missing. The sample carries fewer than 350,000 clones, 88% recorded once. Sequenced sample: PBMCs. The receptors stem from a woman under 30 in good health and CMV-seronegative.

The chain has TRBV5-4 and TRBJ2-2, with 7 bases fitting TRBD1. Germline V lookup: CDR1 SGHNT, CDR2 YYREEE (reference sequence). The V segment lost 4 bases and the J segment 5 bases; nucleotides outside the gene matches: 8. This CDR3 comprises 15 residues. The CDR3 nucleotides are TGTGCCAGCAGCGACACAGGGGTTCAGACCGGGGAGCTGTTTTTT. This translates into CASSDTGVQTGELFF.

This chain links TRBV11-2 with TRBJ2-1, with TRBD1 matching over 7 bases. The V gene end was trimmed by 1 base and the J gene end by 9 bases; junction bases not matched to a gene: 3. Germline CDR1 is SGHAT and CDR2 is FQNNGV. The length of the CDR3 is 13 residues. The CDR3 protein is CASSLGGGGEQFF. As DNA, the CDR3 is TGTGCCAGCAGCTTAGGAGGGGGCGGTGAGCAGTTCTTC.

This clone has a single count. The chain links TRBV6-5 to TRBJ2-3; D is undetermined. CDR3 length equals 13 residues. Per the germline V gene, CDR1 is MNHEY and CDR2 is SVGAGI. V lost 6 bases and J lost 10, with 17 bases in between. The CDR3 bases are TGTGCCAGCAGCCCGCTGGCCCCCCCATCGCAGTATTTT. It yields the protein CASSPLAPPSQYF.

The V call is TRBV6-5, the J call TRBJ1-1; D may be TRBD1 (5 bases). The CDR3 is 16 amino acids. Germline CDR1 MNHEY, CDR2 SVGAGI. V dropped 0 bases and J dropped 0 bases, with 11 bases sitting between them. The CDR3: CASSYSSGKLNTEAFF. In nucleotides, the CDR3 is TGTGCCAGCAGTTACTCATCAGGGAAACTGAACACTGAAGCTTTCTTT.

This sequence joins TRBV18 and TRBJ1-1; 7 positions match TRBD1. The V gene end was trimmed by 4 bases and the J gene end by 7 bases; junction bases not matched to a gene: 9. From germline, CDR1 is KGHSH and CDR2 LQKENI. The CDR3 contains 14 residues. CDR3 amino acids: CASSQSETGFEAFF. CDR3 DNA sequence: TGTGCCAGCTCACAGAGCGAGACAGGGTTTGAAGCTTTCTTT.

The chain has TRBV5-1 and TRBJ1-2; D unclear. Trimming pared 4 bases from V and 5 bases from J, leaving 18 bases between. The CDR3 spans 15 residues. CDR1 is SGHRS, CDR2 YFSETQ, per germline. CDR3 DNA sequence: TGCGCCAGCAGCCCCTACAACGACATGTGGTATGGCTACACCTTC. It translates to CASSPYNDMWYGYTF.

The V call is TRBV5-1, the J call TRBJ2-5; weak D call: TRBD1 (5 bases). Per germline, CDR1 SGHRS and CDR2 YFSETQ. This CDR3 comprises 14 residues. V was trimmed by 2 bases and J by 2 bases, leaving 10 bases between them. The CDR3 is CASSFLGAQETQYF. Written as DNA, the CDR3 is TGCGCCAGCAGCTTCTTAGGGGCACAAGAGACCCAGTACTTC.

This clone has just a few counts. J is TRBJ2-3 and V is TRBV7-2, with 8 bases lining up with TRBD2. The CDR3 runs to 16 residues. The junction had 11 bases not matched to a gene; V was cut back by 5 bases and J by 4 bases. The germline V gene encodes CDR1 SGHTA and CDR2 FQGNSA. The CDR3 nucleotides are TGTGCCAGCAGCCCAGAAGTGGGACTAGTCTCAGATACGCAGTATTTT. This codes for CASSPEVGLVSDTQYF.

This chain connects TRBV25-1 to TRBJ1-2, with D unresolved. Germline assignment: CDR1 MGHDK and CDR2 SYGVNS. CDR3 length: 14 residues. V was pared by 1 base and J by 3 bases, with 9 bases between. The CDR3 reads CASSESSSHYGYTF. The CDR3 nucleotides read TGTGCCAGCAGTGAATCCAGTTCACACTATGGCTACACCTTC.

The chain couples TRBV5-1 to TRBJ2-7; possibly TRBD1 for D (6 bases). V was cut by 0 bases and J by 0 bases, with 7 bases left in between. This CDR3 is 14 amino acids long. The germline CDR1 and CDR2 sequences are SGHRS and YFSETQ. This CDR3 reads CASSLAGDSYEQYF. In nucleotides, the CDR3 is TGCGCCAGCAGCTTGGCAGGGGACTCCTACGAGCAGTACTTC. The full variable domain, completed using reference TRBV5-1 and TRBJ2-7, is KAGVTQTPRYLIKTRGQQVTLSCSPISGHRSVSWYQQTPGQGLQFLFEYFSETQRNKGNFPGRFSGRQFSNSRSEMNVSTLELGDSALYLCASSLAGDSYEQYFGPGTRLTVT.

This clone appeared once. The chain employs TRBV9 and TRBJ1-5; D is undetermined. CDR3 length: 13 residues. Trimming left V 3 bases short and J 4 bases short, with 8 bases between. Germline CDR1 reads SGDLS; CDR2 reads YYNGEE. CDR3 sequence reads: CASSGGLNQPQHF. CDR3 in DNA: TGTGCCAGCAGCGGAGGCCTTAATCAGCCCCAGCATTTT.

The chain is built from TRBV19 and TRBJ1-5; D ambiguous. Trimming shortened V by 7 bases and J by 0 bases, and 10 bases separated the two germline ends. This CDR3 comprises 14 residues. Germline values: CDR1 LNHDA, CDR2 SQIVND (reference sequence). The CDR3 spells CASNRGFSNQPQHF. The CDR3 DNA follows: TGTGCCAGTAATAGAGGCTTTAGCAATCAGCCCCAGCATTTT.

The chain has TRBV19 and TRBJ1-2; 9 nucleotides match TRBD1. V lost 11 bases to trimming and J lost 8 bases; unmatched junction nucleotides: 15. The CDR3 covers 14 residues. CDR1 and CDR2 from the germline V gene are LNHDA and SQIVND (reference sequence). CDR3: CAAKGQGRELGYTF. DNA of the CDR3: TGTGCCGCAAAAGGACAGGGGAGGGAATTAGGCTACACCTTC.

The chain recombines TRBV27 with TRBJ2-7; 7 bases are a match to TRBD2. V lost 6 bases and J lost 6; bases outside the gene matches: 11. CDR3 size: 14 residues. Germline V gene data show CDR1 as MNHEY and CDR2 as SMNVEV (reference sequence). The CDR3 nucleotides read TGTGCCAGCAGCTCATGGGGGGTAGCGGGCGAGCAGTACTTC. It encodes CASSSWGVAGEQYF.

This clone appeared once. The chain employs TRBV9 and TRBJ2-1; D is perhaps TRBD2 (5 bases). V was cut by 0 bases and J by 5 bases, with 9 bases left in between. Germline CDR1 and CDR2: SGDLS and YYNGEE. The CDR3 totals 14 residues. The CDR3 DNA follows: TGTGCCAGCAGCGTAGGGACTCCCCACAATGAGCAGTTCTTC. This translates into CASSVGTPHNEQFF.

The chain is built from TRBV2 and TRBJ1-1; TRBD1 aligns across 7 bases. CDR1 SNHLY and CDR2 FYNNEI come from the germline V gene. The length of the CDR3 is 15 residues. The trim removed 9 bases at V and 1 base at J, leaving 11 bases unmatched. This CDR3 is CASDAFGTENTEAFF. DNA of the CDR3: TGTGCCAGTGACGCCTTTGGGACAGAGAACACTGAAGCTTTCTTT. The variable domain in full, completed from reference TRBV2 and TRBJ1-1, reads EPEVTQTPSHQVTQMGQEVILRCVPISNHLYFYWYRQILGQKVEFLVSFYNNEISEKSEIFDDQFSVERPDGSNFTLKIRSTKLEDSAMYFCASDAFGTENTEAFFGQGTRLTVV.

The genes are TRBV11-3 and TRBJ2-7; D remains ambiguous. The ends were cut back, 5 bases at V and 3 bases at J, with 11 bases in the middle. The V gene's germline CDR1 is SGHNT and CDR2 YENEEA. The CDR3 spans 13 residues. Here the CDR3 DNA reads TGTGCCAGCAGCCCCCCTGGCAGCTACGAGCAGTACTTC. Translated, it gives CASSPPGSYEQYF.

The chain uses TRBV4-1 and TRBJ2-7; 7 positions match TRBD2. Germline assignment: CDR1 MGHRA and CDR2 YSYEKL. The CDR3 length is 16 residues. Trimming took 1 base from V and 3 from J; bases not matched to a gene: 9. Here the CDR3 reads CASSQAVLAEHYEQYF. The CDR3 DNA follows: TGCGCCAGCAGCCAAGCCGTCCTAGCGGAGCACTACGAGCAGTACTTC.

The sample holds many counts of this clone. The chain is built from TRBV6-1 and TRBJ1-2, with D maybe TRBD1 (5 bases). Deletions cut 4 bases from V and 4 bases from J, with 10 bases between. Germline-derived CDR1 and CDR2 are MNHNS and SASEGT. This CDR3 has 13 amino acids. In DNA form, the CDR3 reads TGTGCCAGCAGTGGCGGGGGTGGCTATGGCTACACCTTC. Translated, it gives CASSGGGGYGYTF.

This chain joins TRBV5-1 and TRBJ1-1; 8 nucleotides match TRBD1. Germline V gives CDR1 SGHRS, CDR2 YFSETQ. V shed 5 bases and J 4 bases; nucleotides not matched to a gene: 7. This CDR3 spans 14 amino acids. CDR3 sequence (DNA): TGCGCCAGCAGTTTTACAACAGGGGGCACTGAAGCTTTCTTT. Amino acid sequence: CASSFTTGGTEAFF.

The chain joins TRBV27 to TRBJ2-5; weak D call: TRBD2 (5 bases). The CDR3 covers 13 residues. In germline, CDR1 is MNHEY, CDR2 SMNVEV (reference sequence). V was cut by 3 bases and J by 5 bases, with 10 bases left in between. Here the CDR3 reads CASSFGIRETQYF. In DNA, the CDR3 is TGTGCCAGCAGTTTCGGGATAAGGGAGACCCAGTACTTC.

The chain carries TRBV7-9 and TRBJ2-3; 14 bases map to TRBD2. This CDR3 is 19 amino acids long. Germline V gives CDR1 SEHNR, CDR2 FQNEAQ (reference sequence). Unmatched junction bases numbered 10, after V lost 5 bases and J lost 0 bases. The CDR3 region has the DNA TGTGCCAGCAGCCTCTATAGACTAGCGGGAGGGACAAGCACAGATACGCAGTATTTT. The encoded protein is CASSLYRLAGGTSTDTQYF.

The chain combines TRBV28 with TRBJ2-7; TRBD1 agrees at 7 bases. Germline assignment: CDR1 MDHEN and CDR2 SYDVKM. Trimming at V came to 6 bases and at J to 3 bases, leaving 14 bases not matched to a gene. CDR3 length: 16 amino acids. CDR3 nucleotide sequence: TGTGCCAGCAGCCTCCCCGACAGGGTAAAGGTCTACGAGCAGTACTTC. It is translated as CASSLPDRVKVYEQYF.

The J gene is TRBJ1-5, the V gene TRBV27; the D is unclear. The CDR3 extends over 13 amino acids. Trimming pared 4 bases from V and 9 bases from J, leaving 13 bases between. The germline CDR1 and CDR2 sequences are MNHEY and SMNVEV (reference sequence). This CDR3 reads CASSSTEKTPQHF. In DNA form, the CDR3 reads TGTGCCAGCAGTTCAACAGAAAAGACGCCCCAGCATTTT.

J is TRBJ1-2 and V is TRBV11-2; maybe TRBD1 (5 bases). In germline, CDR1 is SGHAT, CDR2 FQNNGV. CDR3 length equals 13 residues. V was cut by 6 bases and J by 7 bases, with 15 bases left in between. Written as DNA, the CDR3 is TGTGCCAGCAGTCCAAACCTCGGGGGTGGCTACACCTTC. Amino acid sequence: CASSPNLGGGYTF.